This T cell receptor beta chain emerged from a study of technical replicates of blood from a handful of donors. The assay was immunoSEQ multiplex PCR, and TCRdb's table has in-frame clones only and misses some. This table has about 62,000 clones, 98% appearing once. This clone appeared a single time. Germline values: CDR1 LNHDA, CDR2 SQIVND (reference sequence). V was clipped by 5 bases and J by 4 bases; unmatched bases: 3. CDR3 size: 13 residues. The TCR was taken from a human donor in good health. Sequencing was done on a sample of T cells isolated from PBMCs. The chain links TRBV19 to TRBJ2-5; TRBD2 matches 8 bases. The CDR3 protein is CASSPRGGETQYF. DNA for the CDR3: TGTGCCAGTAGTCCCCGGGGGGGAGAGACCCAGTACTTC. The variable domain in full, completed from reference TRBV19 and TRBJ2-5, reads DGGITQSPKYLFRKEGQNVTLSCEQNLNHDAMYWYRQDPGQGLRLIYYSQIVNDFQKGDIAEGYSVSREKKESFPLTVTSAQKNPTAFYLCASSPRGGETQYFGPGTRLLVL.